The rows below give T cell receptor beta chains drawn from one sample of a study of CD8 T cells in ankylosing spondylitis. TCRdb re-derived calls from the 5' RACE reads in MiXCR, one entry per CDR3 protein. Seen here are some 240,000 distinct CDR3 sequences, around 6.6% observed once, and the top ten hold 13% to 15%. The specimen sequenced was blood, either unsorted or a sorted T cell fraction (not recorded which). The source of these receptors is a male donor with ankylosing spondylitis. Each CDR3 is given with its conserved first and last residue. The D gene is left open where the match is weak. The size entry is marked missing in some rows and otherwise reads once, few, many or a size class.

J,D,size,V,CDR3,DNA
TRBJ2-7,TRBD1,many,TRBV12-3/TRBV12-4,CASSTGGQGYEQYF,TGTGCCAGCAGCACAGGGGGACAGGGCTACGAGCAGTACTTC
TRBJ2-7,NA,few,TRBV9,CASSGPGTYEQYF,TGTGCCAGCAGCGGGCCAGGGACCTACGAGCAGTACTTC
TRBJ2-7,NA,few,TRBV20-1,CSARVWPLDYEQYF,TGCAGTGCTAGAGTCTGGCCGTTAGACTACGAGCAGTACTTC
TRBJ2-3,TRBD2,NA,TRBV7-2,CASSLLAGGLDTQYF,TGTGCCAGCAGCCTTCTAGCGGGGGGGCTGGATACGCAGTATTTT
TRBJ2-7,NA,many,TRBV6-5,CASSYGRAYEQYF,TGTGCCAGCAGTTACGGCAGGGCCTACGAGCAGTACTTC
TRBJ2-1,NA,many,TRBV29-1,CSVEEDTEDNEQFF,TGCAGCGTTGAAGAGGACACTGAGGACAATGAGCAGTTCTTC
TRBJ2-6,TRBD1,many,TRBV11-1,CASSLGPGTGFGANVLTF,TGTGCCAGCAGCTTAGGGCCGGGGACAGGGTTTGGGGCCAACGTCCTGACTTTC
TRBJ2-7,NA,many,TRBV2,CASLRVGADYEQYF,TGTGCCAGCCTTAGGGTAGGGGCAGACTACGAGCAGTACTTC
TRBJ2-7,TRBD1,many,TRBV5-1,CASSLEQGVSYEQYF,TGCGCCAGCAGCTTAGAACAGGGGGTTTCCTACGAGCAGTACTTC
TRBJ1-2,NA,NA,TRBV2,CASSVSLYGYTF,TGTGCCAGCAGTGTTAGTCTCTATGGCTACACCTTC
TRBJ2-7,TRBD1,few,TRBV7-9,CASSARQGYWEYEQYF,TGTGCCAGCAGCGCCCGACAGGGCTATTGGGAGTACGAGCAGTACTTC
TRBJ2-7,TRBD2,many,TRBV7-6,CASSLLAGGPGSEQYF,TGTGCCAGCAGCTTATTAGCGGGAGGGCCGGGTAGCGAGCAGTACTTC
TRBJ1-2,TRBD1,many,TRBV5-1,CASSSGQAMPGYTF,TGCGCCAGCAGCTCAGGACAGGCCATGCCTGGCTACACCTTC
TRBJ1-1,NA,NA,TRBV4-3,CASSQVPRGVGTEAFF,TGCGCCAGCAGCCAAGTTCCCAGGGGCGTCGGCACTGAAGCTTTCTTT
TRBJ1-1,NA,NA,TRBV7-9,CASSFLANTEAFF,TGTGCCAGCAGCTTTCTGGCGAACACTGAAGCTTTCTTT
TRBJ2-1,NA,many,TRBV12-3/TRBV12-4,CASSLLVRNEQFF,TGTGCCAGCAGTTTATTAGTTAGGAATGAGCAGTTCTTC
TRBJ1-4,NA,NA,TRBV30,CAWGWGTEKLFF,TGTGCCTGGGGGTGGGGGACCGAAAAACTGTTTTTT
TRBJ2-1,TRBD2,many,TRBV29-1,CSVPLGLAGRHSYNEQFF,TGCAGCGTCCCACTGGGACTAGCGGGCCGCCACTCCTACAATGAGCAGTTCTTC
TRBJ1-1,NA,NA,TRBV4-3,CASSQDHHLNTEAFF,TGCGCCAGCAGCCAAGATCACCACCTGAACACTGAAGCTTTCTTT
TRBJ1-6,TRBD1,many,TRBV16,CASAPTGGRLNSPLHF,TGTGCCAGCGCACCTACAGGGGGAAGGCTGAATTCACCCCTCCACTTT
TRBJ1-1,NA,many,TRBV28,CASSIIGGTEAFF,TGTGCCAGCAGCATTATCGGGGGGACTGAAGCTTTCTTT
TRBJ2-1,NA,NA,TRBV5-1,CASALLGRGLSSYNEQFF,TGCGCCAGCGCGCTCTTGGGTAGGGGCCTCAGCTCCTACAATGAGCAGTTCTTC
TRBJ2-7,NA,many,TRBV7-9,CASSLFETSYEQYF,TGTGCCAGCAGCTTATTTGAGACCTCCTACGAGCAGTACTTC
TRBJ2-7,NA,few,TRBV27,CASSFGPFSREQYF,TGTGCCAGCAGTTTCGGCCCATTCTCTCGCGAGCAGTACTTC
TRBJ2-1,NA,many,TRBV4-2,CASSPRGAGVFSYNEQFF,TGTGCCAGCAGCCCAAGGGGGGCAGGGGTCTTCTCCTACAATGAGCAGTTCTTC
TRBJ2-7,TRBD1,many,TRBV24-1,CATSDRDRTYEQYF,TGTGCCACCAGTGACCGGGACAGGACCTACGAGCAGTACTTC
TRBJ2-7,TRBD1,few,TRBV9,CASSVGQAPSYEQYF,TGTGCCAGCAGCGTGGGACAGGCCCCCTCCTACGAGCAGTACTTC
TRBJ2-1,NA,NA,TRBV18,CASSPDYYNEQFF,TGTGCCAGCTCACCCGACTACTACAATGAGCAGTTCTTC
TRBJ2-7,TRBD2,NA,TRBV6-2/TRBV6-3,CASNSIGGRAFVGYEQYF,TGTGCCAGCAACTCCATTGGCGGGAGAGCATTTGTGGGCTACGAGCAGTACTTC
TRBJ2-1,NA,NA,TRBV19,CASSRIQGGNEQFF,TGTGCCAGTAGCCGCATCCAGGGGGGGAATGAGCAGTTCTTC
TRBJ2-1,NA,many,TRBV28,CASSFWGESDNEQFF,TGTGCCAGCAGTTTTTGGGGGGAGAGTGACAATGAGCAGTTCTTC
TRBJ1-2,TRBD1,many,TRBV6-5,CASSYSKSTGGPANYGYTF,TGTGCCAGCAGTTACTCGAAATCGACAGGGGGTCCAGCTAACTATGGCTACACCTTC
TRBJ1-2,NA,few,TRBV29-1,CSVEEMIGDDHYGYTF,TGCAGCGTTGAAGAAATGATAGGAGACGATCACTATGGCTACACCTTC
TRBJ1-5,TRBD1,many,TRBV11-2,CASSLEGTGYNQPQHF,TGTGCCAGCAGCTTAGAAGGGACAGGGTACAATCAGCCCCAGCATTTT
TRBJ2-7,NA,NA,TRBV4-1,CASSLVDSGYEQYF,TGCGCCAGCAGCCTCGTGGACAGTGGCTACGAGCAGTACTTC
TRBJ1-5,NA,many,TRBV20-1,CSARRAARQPQHF,TGCAGTGCTAGAAGGGCAGCCCGTCAGCCCCAGCATTTT
TRBJ1-2,NA,few,TRBV4-3,CASSDTYYGYTF,TGCGCCAGCAGTGACACGTACTATGGCTACACCTTC
TRBJ2-1,TRBD2,NA,TRBV18,CASSPGASGRSYNEQFF,TGTGCCAGCTCACCAGGGGCTAGCGGGAGAAGTTATAATGAGCAGTTCTTC
TRBJ1-5,NA,NA,TRBV6-1,CASSELAGYSNQPQHF,TGTGCCAGCAGTGAACTCGCAGGGTATAGCAATCAGCCCCAGCATTTT
TRBJ2-1,TRBD2,NA,TRBV6-1,CASSALADYNEQFF,TGTGCCAGCAGTGCACTAGCGGACTACAATGAGCAGTTCTTC
TRBJ2-7,TRBD1,few,TRBV19,CASSIDRGTNYEQYF,TGTGCCAGTAGTATCGACAGGGGAACCAACTACGAGCAGTACTTC
TRBJ2-2,NA,NA,TRBV7-3,CASSLFTGELFF,TGTGCCAGCAGCTTATTTACCGGGGAGCTGTTTTTT
TRBJ2-7,TRBD1,few,TRBV7-9,CASSSTDRTYEQYF,TGTGCCAGCAGCTCAACGGACAGGACCTACGAGCAGTACTTC
TRBJ2-7,NA,NA,TRBV6-2/TRBV6-3,CASSHPGLPPEQYF,TGTGCCAGCAGTCACCCGGGACTTCCTCCCGAGCAGTACTTC
TRBJ2-7,NA,many,TRBV6-5,CASSYNSRLGEQYF,TGTGCCAGCAGTTACAACAGCAGGCTAGGGGAGCAGTACTTC
TRBJ2-2,NA,many,TRBV24-1,CATSGRNTGELFF,TGTGCCACCAGTGGACGGAACACCGGGGAGCTGTTTTTT
TRBJ2-1,TRBD2,many,TRBV3-1,CASSQGPGLAGIKYNEQFF,TGTGCCAGCAGCCAAGGACCGGGACTAGCGGGAATAAAGTACAATGAGCAGTTCTTC
TRBJ2-7,NA,NA,TRBV7-2,CASSLGEAISYEQYF,TGTGCCAGCAGCTTAGGGGAAGCCATATCCTACGAGCAGTACTTC
TRBJ2-2,NA,few,TRBV2,CASSEVQLSTGELFF,TGTGCCAGCAGTGAAGTACAGTTGTCCACCGGGGAGCTGTTTTTT
TRBJ2-5,NA,many,TRBV10-3,CAISVAGNQETQYF,TGTGCCATCAGTGTAGCAGGGAACCAAGAGACCCAGTACTTC
TRBJ2-2,TRBD1,many,TRBV4-3,CASSAVAGGTGELFF,TGCGCCAGCAGCGCCGTGGCAGGGGGCACCGGGGAGCTGTTTTTT
TRBJ2-2,NA,NA,TRBV24-1,CATRTTRTGELFF,TGTGCCACCAGGACAACGAGAACCGGGGAGCTGTTTTTT
TRBJ2-1,NA,few,TRBV15,CATSPGRIYNEQFF,TGTGCCACCAGCCCAGGGCGGATTTACAATGAGCAGTTCTTC
TRBJ1-1,TRBD1,many,TRBV5-1,CASSLGRIQGALGEAFF,TGCGCCAGCAGCTTGGGACGCATACAGGGGGCCTTGGGTGAAGCTTTCTTT
TRBJ1-2,TRBD1,few,TRBV7-9,CASSLVQGAAYGYTF,TGTGCCAGCAGCTTAGTGCAGGGGGCGGCCTATGGCTACACCTTC
TRBJ1-5,TRBD1,many,TRBV7-8,CASSLTGTDQPQHF,TGTGCCAGCAGCTTAACCGGGACAGATCAGCCCCAGCATTTT
TRBJ1-2,NA,many,TRBV10-3,CAISESVRGVDYGYTF,TGTGCCATCAGTGAGTCAGTAAGGGGAGTAGACTATGGCTACACCTTC
TRBJ1-2,NA,few,TRBV12-3/TRBV12-4,CASSFGRVTYGYTF,TGTGCCAGCAGTTTCGGACGGGTTACCTATGGCTACACCTTC
TRBJ1-1,NA,many,TRBV6-2/TRBV6-3,CASSLGASTEAFF,TGTGCCAGCAGCTTGGGGGCGAGCACTGAAGCTTTCTTT
TRBJ2-7,TRBD2,once,TRBV5-6,CASSYSGSGEQYF,TGTGCCAGCAGCTACAGCGGGAGTGGCGAGCAGTACTTC